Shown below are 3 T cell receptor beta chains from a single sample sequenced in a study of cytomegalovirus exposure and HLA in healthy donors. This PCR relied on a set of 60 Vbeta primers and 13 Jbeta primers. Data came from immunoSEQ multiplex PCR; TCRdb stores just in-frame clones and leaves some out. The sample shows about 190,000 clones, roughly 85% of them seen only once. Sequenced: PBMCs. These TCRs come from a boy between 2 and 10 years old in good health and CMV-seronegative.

The CDR3 loop reads CASSPGIYTDTQYF. DNA of the CDR3: TGTGCCAGCAGCCCCGGGATTTACACAGATACGCAGTATTTT. V gene TRBV11-2 combines with J gene TRBJ2-3, with D tentatively TRBD2 (5 bases). Trimming shortened V by 5 bases and J by 2 bases, and 11 bases separated the two germline ends. CDR1 is SGHAT and CDR2 is FQNNGV in the germline V gene. The CDR3 is made up of 14 amino acids.

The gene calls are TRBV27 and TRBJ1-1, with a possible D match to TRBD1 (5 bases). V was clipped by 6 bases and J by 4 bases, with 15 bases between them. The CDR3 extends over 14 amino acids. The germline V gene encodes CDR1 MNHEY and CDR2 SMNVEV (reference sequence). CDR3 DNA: TGTGCCAGCAGCTCTACACAGGTGGGCACTGAAGCTTTCTTT. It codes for CASSSTQVGTEAFF.

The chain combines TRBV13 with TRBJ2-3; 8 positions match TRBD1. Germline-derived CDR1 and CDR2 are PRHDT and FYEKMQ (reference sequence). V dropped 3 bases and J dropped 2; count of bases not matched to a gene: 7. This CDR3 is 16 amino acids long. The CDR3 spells CASSLKTGALTDTQYF. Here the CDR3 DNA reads TGTGCCAGCAGCTTGAAGACAGGGGCCCTCACAGATACGCAGTATTTT. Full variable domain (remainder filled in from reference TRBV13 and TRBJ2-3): AAGVIQSPRHLIKEKRETATLKCYPIPRHDTVYWYQQGPGQDPQFLISFYEKMQSDKGSIPDRFSAQQFSDYHSELNMSSLELGDSALYFCASSLKTGALTDTQYFGPGTRLTVL.